Reported below is one T cell receptor (beta chain). This clone's antigen is unknown. No much larger clone is present one base from it, and per-base qualities are unavailable. This entry is derived from a study of cytomegalovirus exposure and HLA in healthy donors (TCRdb year 2017). In terms of the full investigation: An earlier analysis of roughly 610 of the donors reported approximately 280 Gb of sequence data and around 100 million unique TCR beta sequences obtained from approximately 180 million T cells. Approximately 300 gigabases of sequencing data and around 80 million unique TCR sequences made up an early release that covered under 750 HLA-typed donors. Of the 300 to 450 genotyped donors, about 80% fell in the genetic ancestry cluster associated with self-reported Caucasian donors. The aim of the study was to test whether cataloging public T cell receptors could identify signatures of past pathogen exposure. The study used immunosequencing to profile the T cell repertoires of 666 subjects and linked those repertoires to cytomegalovirus serostatus. Along with the approximately 700-subject first cohort, a separate validation cohort of over 90 different subjects was used. High-throughput TCR immunosequencing, statistical association of individual TCRs with disease status, and machine learning were combined to predict cytomegalovirus infection status. A later analysis re-examined previously published TCR beta repertoires from about 670 donors and added high-resolution HLA genotyping to investigate patterns of TCR occurrence. Rather than using new phenotypic data, the later analysis identified candidate immune exposures from TCR beta sequences and from how often those sequences occurred across donors. An earlier analysis of around 540 of the donors applied high-throughput TCR beta sequencing to assess whether each TCR beta V gene segment acted as functional or pseudogenic. Donor age, sex, ethnicity and CMV serostatus were compiled together with the repertoire data. A later genetic analysis took genome-wide SNP genotypes for about three fifths of the 666 donors and used that subset as a discovery cohort. All discovery cohort repertoires had been generated using a single sequencing platform. Both class I and class II loci were covered by HLA typing, at four-digit resolution. The number of donors typed differed by locus, with about 629-630 for A, B, C, DRB1 and DQB1, 522 for DQA1, under 610 for DPA1, and approximately 470 for DPB1. Four to six DR-DQ haplotypes were handled as single units for association and clustering, since linkage in the cohort was strong. On average, around 240,000 unique TCR beta nucleotide sequences were sequenced per donor among a few hundred genotyped donors of the cohort, with about 19% of those sequences being non-productive.

Unmatched junction bases come to 5, with V trimmed by 3 bases and J by 5 bases. In the germline V gene, CDR1 corresponds to MDHEN and CDR2 to SYDVKM. Including the terminal cysteine and phenylalanine, the CDR3 comprises 14 residues. The CDR3 DNA has 42 bases and is translated from base 1. The cohort was made up of 666 healthy bone marrow donors. At the time of sampling, every cohort member was nominally healthy, though immune exposures that went unrecorded were likely present. The donor was CMV seropositive and belonged to the group of 250 to 300 seropositive cohort members. A peripheral blood sample was collected from each donor, and TCR beta sequencing was performed on peripheral blood mononuclear cells. Genomic DNA extraction from the blood cell samples was performed with the Qiagen DNeasy Blood Extraction Kit. The library was produced with the immunoSEQ multiplex PCR assay. For the multiplex PCR, a mixture combining 60 forward primers for TCR Vbeta segments and 13 reverse primers for TCR Jbeta segments was used. Amplification of the CDR3 region of rearranged TCR beta genes was performed with a multiplex PCR assay on genomic DNA. On the Illumina HiSeq System, the amplified TCR beta libraries were sequenced as 87-base-pair reads. The authors' pipeline ran thus. A later analysis counted approximately 76 million unique TCR beta chains across the 690 or so repertoires, and roughly 11 million of these chains were shared by at least two donors. A nearest-neighbor algorithm error-corrected the raw reads and collapsed the reads into unique sequences, merging closely related sequences to remove PCR and sequencing errors. CDR3 sequences were aligned to IMGT reference sequences to assign V, D and J gene segments. For a sequence to be retained, a match of at least six nucleotides was required to both a V gene segment and a J gene segment. A rearrangement counted as productive if the CDR3 had no stop codons and remained in frame with V and J, and every other rearrangement counted as non-productive. Following IMGT convention, CDR3 was defined as the stretch from the second conserved V-encoded cysteine up to the conserved J-encoded phenylalanine. In an earlier analysis of approximately 500 of the donors, sequences lacking an unambiguous match to a single V gene segment were excluded. An earlier analysis of some 610 of the donors called V segments functional above 56.7% productive rearrangements and segregating when the between-donor standard deviation exceeded 5%. A statistical classification framework was built for diagnosing cytomegalovirus status from the catalog of TCR beta chain sequences. In a later analysis, TCR nucleotide sequences were compared against IMGT/GENE-DB human TR gene sequences so that V and J genes could be assigned. The TCRdist pipeline was used in a later analysis to assign CDR3 sequences and most-parsimonious VDJ recombination scenarios. In a later analysis, every TCR beta chain was defined by the combination of its CDR3 amino acid sequence and its V-gene family, and reads without a unique V-gene family were dropped. As a way to deal with suspected cross-contamination and a sequencing artifact, a later analysis dropped roughly 600 nucleotide sequences that were highly shared and had low generation probability. A later analysis calculated a clonal expansion index for each public chain from normalized within-repertoire ranks of inferred template counts. In a later analysis, generation probabilities were computed using a VDJ recombination model fitted to out-of-frame rearrangements, and the results were checked against IGoR. Hypergeometric tests were used in a later analysis to score TCR-TCR, TCR-HLA and TCR-CMV co-occurrence, with a repertoire-size bias correction applied to the TCR pairs. To estimate false discovery rates, a later analysis permuted the HLA or CMV assignments 20 times. In a later analysis, co-occurring TCRs were grouped with DBSCAN, and TCRdist sequence similarity was added when clustering was performed within HLA-allele-positive subsets. Co-occurrence clustering excluded repertoires with fewer than 30,000 or more than 120,000 public chains, plus five with anomalous nucleotide sharing. TCRdb retrieved this table from immuneACCESS and kept in-frame rearrangements only. Not all clones are present; in checked studies, unresolved V genes account for under half, and no reason is known for the remainder. That table is the source of V, J and clone size, and D and trimming were worked out from the DNA. This sample is represented by about 150,000 clones; approximately 78% of them were singletons. Roughly 4.3% of the sample goes to the ten largest clones.

Paper-wide results and their limitations: In a later genetic analysis, fewer N-insertions in productive TCRs were reported among donors in an Asian-associated ancestry cluster than the 666-donor mean. When HLA alleles, especially DR and DQ, strongly co-occurred, attributing TCR associations to individual alleles was difficult. At a false discovery rate of 0.05, a later analysis linked 16,951 TCR beta sequences to specific HLA alleles. Immune exposure information for the cohort was limited to CMV serostatus. The classifier was reported to diagnose cytomegalovirus status with high specificity and sensitivity in both the original and validation cohorts. Fewer than 20 rarely observed V segments, including chromosome 9 orphons, were excluded from the earlier analysis of about 610 of the donors because counts were too low. While some public TCRs were present in many individuals, most TCR sequences turned up only very rarely across donors. In a later analysis, most CMV-associated TCR beta chains were found to appear HLA-restricted, with HLA associations seemingly driven largely by CMV exposure. In vitro tests confirmed that three of the cytomegalovirus-associated TCR beta chains recognize cytomegalovirus antigens. The sequencing pipeline was judged likely to have produced a cluster of highly shared sequence variants as a technical artifact. A later analysis found that HLA-associated TCR beta chains were more clonally expanded and had lower generation probabilities than equally common non-associated chains. In a later genetic analysis, a missense DCLRE1C variant was associated with V-gene and J-gene trimming of TCR beta chains, and the association was replicated in an independent cohort. It was suggested by the authors that the approach could potentially be generalized to other disease states and immunological phenotypes. Because some donors lacked HLA typing at each locus, the association tests relied only on the typed subset. Linkage disequilibrium might explain the correlated functional status among segregating V segments, but an unknown experimental factor could not be ruled out. The presence/absence analyses assumed that sequencing depth was roughly uniform across donors, and that assumption may not be true. In a later analysis, TCR association rates were found to vary across HLA loci, with the most associated TCRs seen for DRB1 alleles and the fewest for HLA-C alleles. A total of 150 to 200 TCR beta chains were listed by the study as associated with cytomegalovirus. Several of the top co-occurrence clusters appeared to be linked to parvovirus B19, influenza, CMV and Epstein-Barr virus, according to a later analysis. In this cohort, only TCR beta chains were sequenced, and detectable features were limited by the absence of alpha or paired-chain data. In an earlier analysis of over 550 of the donors, most TCR beta V segments were observed in productive rearrangements about 87% or about 30% of the time, broadly matching IMGT annotations. Some IMGT-functional V segments, including TRBV6-2 and TRBV6-3, could not be told apart with the 87-base-pair reads, so those segments were excluded. A further reported finding was that TCR beta sequences accurately predicted the HLA-A and HLA-B alleles for most subjects in the first cohort.

The sample consisted of PBMCs. The chain uses TRBV28 and TRBJ1-1; 8 central nucleotides agree with TRBD1. This receptor was identified in a woman aged 40 to 50 in good health and CMV-seropositive. The CDR3 corresponds to CASSFYRGGTEAFF. The DNA sequence is TGTGCCAGCAGTTTTTACAGGGGGGGTACTGAAGCTTTCTTT.